This entry describes one T cell receptor beta chain. The study reverse transcribed the entire isolated RNA, so it sequenced expressed TCRB transcripts. Sequencing used immunoSEQ multiplex PCR; TCRdb keeps in-frame clones, though not all of them. The table has about 930,000 clones, 15% to 20% seen once. This record comes from a study of beta chain features in type 1 diabetes. Looking at the study overall: Sorted cells from all samples, numbering approximately 100 million, were examined.

The CDR3 length is 16 residues. Trimming pared 0 bases from V and 1 base from J, leaving 12 bases between. CDR1 SEHNR and CDR2 FQNEAQ come from the germline V gene (reference sequence). Material for sequencing was naive CD4+ T cells from blood. V and J are TRBV7-9 and TRBJ2-5, with a tentative D call TRBD2 (6 bases). The TCR originated in a woman aged 18-29 years in good health. The CDR3 protein is CASSLARGLIQETQYF. The CDR3 DNA sequence: TGTGCCAGCAGCTTAGCTCGAGGACTAATCCAAGAGACCCAGTACTTC. Together with reference TRBV7-9 and TRBJ2-5, the CDR3 gives the full variable domain: DTGVSQNPRHKITKRGQNVTFRCDPISEHNRLYWYRQTLGQGPEFLTYFQNEAQLEKSRLLSDRFSAERPKGSFSTLEIQRTEQGDSAMYLCASSLARGLIQETQYFGPGTRLLVL.